Below, 26 T cell receptor beta chains from the same sample are listed, as sequenced in a study of T cell responses to AZD1222 COVID-19 vaccine. Using immunoSEQ multiplex PCR, the repertoire was profiled, and TCRdb retains in-frame clones only, with some absent. Of 110,000 to 150,000 clones listed, over 90% are singletons. The sequencing used peripheral blood, collected on day 0 of AZD1222 vaccination. These receptors came from an adult in good health.

This chain joins TRBV29-1 and TRBJ2-1, with TRBD1 identical over 10 bases. Looked up from germline, CDR1 is SQVTM and CDR2 is ANQGSEA. The CDR3 runs to 13 residues. V gave up 3 bases and J gave up 5 bases; unmatched junction bases: 1. CDR3 sequence reads: CSVEGQGNNEQFF. CDR3 nucleotide sequence: TGCAGCGTTGAGGGACAGGGGAACAATGAGCAGTTCTTC.

The V gene is TRBV5-4, the J gene TRBJ2-7; weak D call: TRBD2 (7 bases). The CDR3 runs to 18 residues. V was cut by 6 bases and J by 5 bases, with 30 bases left in between. CDR1 and CDR2 from the germline V gene are SGHNT and YYREEE (reference sequence). In nucleotides, the CDR3 is TGTGCCAGCACTAAACAAGGACAGCTTCCGACTAGCTGGGACGAGCAGTACTTC. This encodes CASTKQGQLPTSWDEQYF.

The chain is built from TRBV6-6 and TRBJ1-1, with 7 nucleotides matching TRBD1. Looked up from germline, CDR1 is MNHNY and CDR2 is SVGAGI (reference sequence). There are 14 residues in the CDR3. V lost 0 bases, J lost 6 bases, and 4 bases stayed unmatched. The CDR3 sequence is CASSYSQGDSEAFF. Written as DNA, the CDR3 is TGTGCCAGCAGTTACTCCCAGGGGGATTCTGAAGCTTTCTTT.

The chain couples TRBV12-3 or TRBV12-4 to TRBJ2-7, with a weak D call TRBD1 (5 bases). CDR3 length: 13 amino acids. The germline V and J ends were trimmed by 3 bases and 6 bases, with 12 bases remaining between them. The CDR3: CASSFLQGSEQYF. The CDR3 coding sequence is TGTGCCAGCAGTTTCCTTCAGGGATCCGAGCAGTACTTC.

This clone was counted a single time. This chain joins TRBV7-2 and TRBJ2-7; D perhaps matches TRBD2 (5 bases). The CDR3 extends over 13 amino acids. Trimming stripped 3 bases from V and 6 bases from J, with 12 bases between. Germline CDR1 is SGHTA and CDR2 is FQGNSA. The CDR3 sequence: CASSFGGAGEQYF. The CDR3 DNA is TGTGCCAGCAGCTTTGGTGGCGCGGGCGAGCAGTACTTC. The full variable domain, its missing parts supplied by reference TRBV7-2 and TRBJ2-7, is GAGVSQSPSNKVTEKGKDVELRCDPISGHTALYWYRQSLGQGLEFLIYFQGNSAPDKSGLPSDRFSAERTGGSVSTLTIQRTQQEDSAVYLCASSFGGAGEQYFGPGTRLTVT.

The gene calls are TRBV3-1 (or the pseudogene TRBV3-2) and TRBJ1-6; 10 positions match TRBD1. This CDR3 comprises 13 residues. Germline CDR1 and CDR2: LGHDT and YNNKEL (reference sequence). V gave up 8 bases and J gave up 7 bases; unmatched junction bases: 2. The CDR3 protein is CASSDRGNSPLHF. The CDR3 DNA reads TGTGCCAGCTCGGACAGGGGGAATTCACCCCTCCACTTT.

The chain has TRBV3-1 (or the pseudogene TRBV3-2) and TRBJ2-3; 9 nucleotides agree with TRBD2. CDR3 size: 18 residues. J was trimmed by 4 bases and V by 0 bases; bases with no gene match: 11. Germline V CDR1 and CDR2: LGHDT, YNNKEL (reference sequence). The CDR3 DNA follows: TGTGCCAGCAGCCAAGATTGGGCTAGCGGGACCTTCCCAGATACGCAGTATTTT. Translation: CASSQDWASGTFPDTQYF.

The chain couples TRBV4-2 to TRBJ2-2; D gene ambiguous. Looked up from germline, CDR1 is LGHNA and CDR2 is YNFKEQ. V was clipped by 0 bases and J by 4 bases, with 12 bases between them. The CDR3 covers 16 residues. CDR3 nucleotide sequence: TGTGCCAGCAGCCAAGATTTGGGGATGCCCACCGGGGAGCTGTTTTTT. Amino acid sequence: CASSQDLGMPTGELFF.

The chain combines TRBV3-1 (or the pseudogene TRBV3-2) with TRBJ1-3; TRBD1 aligns across 7 bases. V was clipped by 4 bases and J by 0 bases; unmatched bases: 3. CDR1 and CDR2 (germline): LGHDT, YNNKEL (reference sequence). The length of the CDR3 is 15 residues. The chain's CDR3 is CASSRGTASGNTIYF. The CDR3 nucleotides are TGTGCCAGCAGCCGAGGGACAGCCTCTGGAAACACCATATATTTT.

The rearrangement links TRBV27 to TRBJ1-2; TRBD1 matches 8 bases. The CDR3 totals 16 residues. Germline trimming cut 6 bases from V and 1 base from J; bases unmatched to any gene: 10. Germline V CDR1 and CDR2: MNHEY, SMNVEV (reference sequence). CDR3 protein: CASRGVRTGYNYGYTF. CDR3 coding DNA: TGTGCCAGCAGGGGCGTGAGGACAGGGTATAACTATGGCTACACCTTC.

The rearrangement uses TRBV6-5 and TRBJ2-5; D may be TRBD2 (5 bases). This CDR3 spans 13 amino acids. CDR1 and CDR2 from the germline V gene are MNHEY and SVGAGI. V was cut by 5 bases and J by 3 bases, with 10 bases left in between. The CDR3 region has the DNA TGTGCCAGCAGTCCGACGGAGGAAGAGACCCAGTACTTC. Amino acid sequence: CASSPTEEETQYF.

This clone has a single count. J is TRBJ1-2 and V is TRBV19; TRBD1 might be the D (6 bases). The CDR3 covers 13 residues. Germline V gene data show CDR1 as LNHDA and CDR2 as SQIVND (reference sequence). The V gene lost 8 bases and the J gene lost 0 bases, with 10 bases spanning the gap. DNA of the CDR3: TGTGCCAGTGCCGGGGGGCCTAACTATGGCTACACCTTC. It yields the protein CASAGGPNYGYTF.

The V call is TRBV12-5, the J call TRBJ2-7; D remains ambiguous. Germline V gives CDR1 LGHNT, CDR2 FRNRAP. CDR3 length equals 14 residues. Deletions cut 5 bases from V and 3 bases from J, with 14 bases between. Here the CDR3 DNA reads TGTGCTAGTGGTACAGACACGGCAATCTACGAGCAGTACTTC. This gives the protein CASGTDTAIYEQYF.

The gene calls are TRBV15 and TRBJ1-2, with D unresolved. This CDR3 spans 16 amino acids. The germline CDR1 and CDR2 sequences are LNHNV and YYDKDF (reference sequence). Trimming took 0 bases from V and 0 from J, leaving 11 bases between them. The CDR3: CATSRDESVTNYGYTF. Here the CDR3 DNA reads TGTGCCACCAGCAGAGATGAGTCAGTAACTAACTATGGCTACACCTTC.

This clone has just one count. The gene calls are TRBV7-9 and TRBJ2-1, with TRBD2 as a possible D gene (5 bases). CDR1 is SEHNR, CDR2 FQNEAQ, per germline (reference sequence). The V end was cut by 6 bases, the J end by 8 bases, with 17 bases between. The CDR3 covers 14 residues. The CDR3 region has the DNA TGTGCCAGCAGTCCCCCCTCTAGCCTGGATGAGCAGTTCTTC. Translation: CASSPPSSLDEQFF.

The rearrangement links TRBV10-3 to TRBJ2-7; 8 bases agree with TRBD1. V shed 3 bases, J shed 3 bases, and the junction held 1 base outside the gene matches. The CDR3 runs 13 residues. The germline V gene encodes CDR1 ENHRY and CDR2 SYGVKD. CDR3 bases: TGTGCCATCAGTGAACAGGGGGGCTACGAGCAGTACTTC. Translated: CAISEQGGYEQYF.

This chain connects TRBV5-1 to TRBJ2-7; 7 nucleotides agree with TRBD2. CDR3 length equals 15 residues. Germline V gene sequence: CDR1 SGHRS, CDR2 YFSETQ. V shed 4 bases, J shed 5 bases, and the junction held 12 bases outside the gene matches. CDR3 sequence: CASSPGGGVGDEQYF. CDR3 sequence (DNA): TGCGCCAGCAGCCCGGGTGGGGGGGTAGGCGACGAGCAGTACTTC.

The V and J genes are TRBV30 and TRBJ2-1; D ambiguous. V lost 0 bases, J lost 5 bases, and 8 bases lay in between. The length of the CDR3 is 13 residues. The germline V gene encodes CDR1 GTSNPN and CDR2 SVGIG (reference sequence). CDR3 loop: CAWSVRSDNEQFF. CDR3 DNA: TGTGCCTGGAGTGTACGTAGTGACAATGAGCAGTTCTTC.

The rearrangement links TRBV6-6 to TRBJ2-1, with 9 bases aligning to TRBD2. Germline-derived CDR1 and CDR2 are MNHNY and SVGAGI (reference sequence). The CDR3 spans 17 residues. V shed 6 bases, J shed 7 bases, and the junction held 16 bases outside the gene matches. CDR3 sequence (DNA): TGTGCCAGCAGCCGATCAGGAGGGATCGCGGGGGGGAATGAGCAGTTCTTC. This translates into CASSRSGGIAGGNEQFF.

This chain uses TRBV9 with TRBJ2-3; no clear D. Trimming shortened V by 4 bases and J by 2 bases, and 11 bases separated the two germline ends. CDR1 and CDR2 (germline): SGDLS, YYNGEE. This CDR3 comprises 14 residues. For the CDR3, the DNA is TGTGCCAGCAGCCGCCGACTGAACACAGATACGCAGTATTTT. Residues: CASSRRLNTDTQYF.

The gene calls are TRBV11-2 and TRBJ2-5; TRBD1 agrees at 9 bases. In germline, CDR1 is SGHAT, CDR2 FQNNGV. V lost 5 bases to trimming and J lost 7 bases; unmatched junction nucleotides: 8. The CDR3 is 14 residues long. Here the CDR3 DNA reads TGTGCCAGCAGCCCCCGGGCGACAGGGGGGACCCAGTACTTC. This sequence encodes CASSPRATGGTQYF.

V and J are TRBV12-3 or TRBV12-4 and TRBJ2-3; D is undetermined. This CDR3 has 12 amino acids. The V gene lost 6 bases and the J gene lost 6 bases, with 10 bases spanning the gap. For the CDR3, the DNA is TGTGCCAGCAGCCCACACTTGGATACGCAGTATTTT. This encodes CASSPHLDTQYF.

The chain links TRBV30 to TRBJ2-7; tentative D call: TRBD2 (6 bases). The CDR3 covers 15 residues. Germline V lookup: CDR1 GTSNPN, CDR2 SVGIG (reference sequence). The V end lost 1 base, the J end lost 0 bases, and 13 bases lay between the germline ends. CDR3 region: CAWSEGREISYEQYF. In DNA form, the CDR3 reads TGTGCCTGGAGTGAGGGCCGGGAGATCTCCTACGAGCAGTACTTC.

This clone was seen only once. J is TRBJ1-5 and V is TRBV30; D gene unclear. CDR3 length equals 13 residues. Germline V CDR1 and CDR2: GTSNPN, SVGIG (reference sequence). V lost 1 base and J 3 bases, leaving 7 bases between the germline ends. CDR3 residues: CAWSDTDNQPQHF. The CDR3 bases are TGTGCCTGGAGTGACACGGACAATCAGCCCCAGCATTTT. The variable domain in full, completed from reference TRBV30 and TRBJ1-5, reads SQTIHQWPATLVQPVGSPLSLECTVEGTSNPNLYWYRQAAGRGLQLLFYSVGIGQISSEVPQNLSASRPQDRQFILSSKKLLLSDSGFYLCAWSDTDNQPQHFGDGTRLSIL.

The genes are TRBV28 and TRBJ2-2; 10 nucleotides line up with TRBD1. The length of the CDR3 is 15 residues. Losses at the gene ends were 6 bases for V and 5 bases for J; bases not matched to a gene: 6. Germline CDR1 and CDR2: MDHEN and SYDVKM. The CDR3 DNA sequence: TGTGCCAGCAGACTGACAGGGGGCGGTACCGGGGAGCTGTTTTTT. It translates to CASRLTGGGTGELFF.

The chain recombines TRBV10-2 with TRBJ2-1; D is unresolved. CDR1 is WSHSY, CDR2 SAAADI, per germline. Trimming removed 4 bases at V and 9 bases at J, with 7 bases between. This CDR3 is 11 amino acids long. Here the CDR3 DNA reads TGCGCCAGCAGTGCTCTGCTTGAGCAGTTCTTC. This gives the protein CASSALLEQFF.